The sequence of this TCR beta chain was determined in a study of T cell repertoires in cytomegalovirus infection. Study results and caveats: In two of eight donors, the top clonotype was HLA-C-restricted CMV-specific. The cumulative frequency of public TCR beta families distinguished individuals who carried CMV together with the relevant HLA.

From germline, CDR1 is SEHNR and CDR2 FQNEAQ (reference sequence). This CDR3 spans 13 amino acids. V trimming: 6 bases; J trimming: 5 bases; junction bases outside the gene matches: 5. One entry per CDR3 protein, called by TCRdb with MiXCR from the reads. The sample yields a few hundred thousand distinct CDR3 sequences, roughly a third seen once. Many counts were recorded for this clonotype. As yet, its antigen is unknown. The chain employs TRBV7-9 and TRBJ2-5; TRBD1 agrees at 8 bases. Sequenced material: cultured PBMCs, taken from culture after CMV antigen stimulation. This TCR was sampled from a human donor in good health (CMV status not recorded). Some clones in this sample may be carry-over from other donors' samples. The CDR3 nucleotides are TGTGCCAGCAGTTCCAGGGGGCCGGAGACCCAGTACTTC. It encodes CASSSRGPETQYF.